These T cell receptor beta chains were read from a single sample in a study of blood T cell repertoires in COVID-19. The method was immunoSEQ multiplex PCR; TCRdb's version includes in-frame clones alone and lacks a portion of them. The sample shows 240,000 or so clones, approximately 84% of them seen only once. The sample consisted of peripheral blood. The receptors derive from a woman in her 30s who had recovered from COVID-19. The CDR3 runs from the conserved cysteine through the conserved F or W. The D gene is left open where the match is weak. Not all rows give a size; the values are once, few, many and, for expanded clones, a class.

j_call clone_size v_call d_call cdr3_aa cdr3_nt
TRBJ1-3 . TRBV18 . CASSTSGLPSGNTIYF TGTGCCAGCTCAACTTCAGGGTTACCCTCTGGAAACACCATATATTTT
TRBJ1-2 once TRBV10-3 TRBD1 CAISESFQFGQGPIYYGYTF TGTGCCATCAGTGAGTCTTTCCAGTTCGGACAGGGTCCCATTTACTATGGCTACACCTTC
TRBJ1-1 . TRBV6-5 TRBD1 CASSTPGGVTEAFF TGTGCCAGCAGTACCCCAGGGGGCGTCACTGAAGCTTTCTTT
TRBJ2-1 . TRBV5-4 TRBD2 CASSFSPGTITNEQFF TGTGCCAGCAGCTTCTCGCCAGGGACTATTACCAATGAGCAGTTCTTC
TRBJ2-3 . TRBV21-1 . CASSKTLPGGKVSPDTQYF TGTGCCAGCAGCAAAACTCTCCCGGGGGGTAAAGTATCCCCAGATACGCAGTATTTT
TRBJ2-7 . TRBV9 . CASSVMPGPRGEQYF TGTGCCAGCAGCGTAATGCCGGGACCCAGGGGCGAGCAGTACTTC
TRBJ2-7 . TRBV18 TRBD1 CASSGQGISEQYF TGTGCCAGCTCCGGACAGGGGATAAGCGAGCAGTACTTC
TRBJ1-1 . TRBV4-3 TRBD1 CASSQAGTGNTEAFF TGCGCCAGCAGCCAAGCCGGGACAGGGAACACTGAAGCTTTCTTT
TRBJ2-5 . TRBV9 . CASSAAGTGIQETQYF TGTGCCAGCAGCGCCGCCGGGACTGGTATTCAAGAGACCCAGTACTTC
TRBJ2-3 . TRBV18 TRBD1 CASSPYSTGGLGDTQYF TGTGCCAGCTCACCATATTCGACAGGGGGGTTGGGAGATACGCAGTATTTT
TRBJ2-5 . TRBV5-4 TRBD1 CASSLGQGVGETQYF TGTGCCAGCAGCTTGGGACAGGGGGTAGGGGAGACCCAGTACTTC
TRBJ2-3 . TRBV3-1/TRBV3-2 . CASSPGFDTQYF TGTGCCAGCAGCCCAGGATTCGATACGCAGTATTTT
TRBJ2-7 . TRBV19 TRBD1 CASEDRVTYEQYF TGTGCCAGTGAAGACAGGGTCACCTACGAGCAGTACTTC
TRBJ2-2 . TRBV30 TRBD2 CAWSVLAGGTGELFF TGTGCCTGGAGTGTACTAGCGGGTGGGACCGGGGAGCTGTTTTTT
TRBJ1-6 . TRBV9 . CASSAEATTYSPLHF TGTGCCAGCAGCGCGGAAGCTACTACCTATTCACCCCTCCACTTT
TRBJ2-5 . TRBV4-3 . CASSLRGEETQYF TGCGCCAGCAGCCTCAGGGGGGAAGAGACCCAGTACTTC